This T cell receptor (beta chain) was identified in a study of T cells in Graves' hyperthyroidism and ophthalmopathy. Study outcomes and limitations: Most thyroid-expanded clonotypes above 0.001 were also found in blood.

This clonotype appeared a single time. Its cognate antigen is unknown. TCR beta CDR3 regions were amplified from RNA. When the TCR CDR3 underwent first-round RT-PCR, the HTBI primer set was used. TCRdb re-analysed the multiplex PCR reads in MiXCR, keeping a single row per CDR3 protein. The sample has about 740,000 distinct CDR3 sequences, about 14% seen once. With V trimmed by 4 bases and J by 4 bases, 5 bases remained unmatched. The length of the CDR3 is 17 residues. CDR1 PRHDT and CDR2 FYEKMQ come from the germline V gene (reference sequence). Material: blood. The gene calls are TRBV13 and TRBJ2-1; 15 bases are shared with TRBD2. This clonotype was sampled from a woman between 18 and 29 years old with Graves' hyperthyroidism. This CDR3 is CASSSPGLAGGYNEQFF. CDR3 bases: TGTGCCAGCAGCTCCCCCGGACTAGCGGGAGGGTACAATGAGCAGTTCTTC.